The sample holds a few counts of the clone carrying this T cell receptor beta chain. The junction departs from germline at one end; a sequencing error may be responsible. This specimen belongs to a study of T cells in Graves' hyperthyroidism and ophthalmopathy. Amplification of TCR beta CDR3 regions was performed using RNA transcripts as template. Using the HTBI primer set, a first-round RT-PCR was run on the TCR CDR3. MiXCR, applied by TCRdb to the multiplex PCR reads, yields one record per CDR3 protein. The sample lists about 510,000 distinct CDR3 sequences; about 46% were seen once. Germline assignment: CDR1 SNHLY and CDR2 FYNNEI. This CDR3 region has 14 residues.

Sequenced input: peripheral blood or thyroid tissue (not recorded which). This clonotype was sampled from an adult woman with Graves' disease, either hyperthyroidism or ophthalmopathy (not recorded which). The J gene is TRBJ2-5, the V gene TRBV2; perhaps TRBD1 as D (6 bases). This CDR3 is CAISESTGQETQYF. In DNA, the CDR3 is TGTGCCATCAGTGAGTCGACAGGCCAAGAGACCCAGTACTTC. Full variable domain (rest looked up from reference TRBV2 and TRBJ2-5): EPEVTQTPSHQVTQMGQEVILRCVPISNHLYFYWYRQILGQKVEFLVSFYNNEISEKSEIFDDQFSVERPDGSNFTLKIRSTKLEDSAMYFCAISESTGQETQYFGPGTRLLVL.